The 7 T cell receptor beta chains below were found in one sample sequenced in a study of blood T cells in healthy people across ages. Together with a sample-barcoded 5' primer, a J-beta primer mix was included in a second PCR lasting about 7 to 11 cycles. TCRdb reanalysed the 5' RACE reads using MiXCR and keeps one entry per CDR3 protein. This table has 800,000 or so distinct CDR3 sequences, just under 25% appearing once. These same records also appear under a second study, on T cells of mothers and their children.

Sequencing was carried out using blood. The receptors originated from a boy aged 5 to 17 in good health.

This clonotype was detected once. V is TRBV7-2 and J is TRBJ2-3, with D tentatively TRBD1 (6 bases). Germline CDR1 is SGHTA and CDR2 is FQGNSA. The germline V and J ends were trimmed by 0 bases and 0 bases, with 13 bases remaining between them. The CDR3 extends over 17 amino acids. CDR3 in DNA: TGTGCCAGCAGCTTAGCAACCGGACAGCTAAGCACAGATACGCAGTATTTT. The encoded protein is CASSLATGQLSTDTQYF.

V is TRBV5-1 and J is TRBJ2-5; 7 bases are a match to TRBD1. The CDR3 is 14 amino acids. Germline V gene sequence: CDR1 SGHRS, CDR2 YFSETQ. V lost 3 bases and J lost 5; bases outside the gene matches: 7. Here the CDR3 DNA reads TGCGCCAGCAGCTACATATTACAGGGGGAGACCCAGTACTTC. Amino acids: CASSYILQGETQYF.

The rearrangement uses TRBV12-3 or TRBV12-4 and TRBJ2-3, with 8 bases aligning to TRBD1. Trimming cost V 1 base and J 2 bases; bases outside gene matches: 5. The CDR3 is made up of 16 amino acids. CDR3 loop: CASSLGRTGSTDTQYF. The CDR3 nucleotides read TGTGCCAGCAGTTTAGGTCGGACAGGGTCCACAGATACGCAGTATTTT.

The rearrangement links TRBV6-5 to TRBJ2-5; TRBD2 is a possible D gene (6 bases). TRBJ2-1 explains the end of the DNA better; the J call may be wrong. The V gene's germline CDR1 is MNHEY and CDR2 SVGAGI. This CDR3 spans 12 amino acids. The CDR3: CASSNGPGGQFF. CDR3 nucleotide sequence: TGTGCCAGCAGTAACGGACCCGGGGGTCAGTTCTTC.

This chain connects TRBV29-1 to TRBJ2-7; D not certain. V dropped 3 bases and J dropped 4 bases, with 7 bases sitting between them. CDR1 SQVTM and CDR2 ANQGSEA come from the germline V gene. The CDR3 consists of 11 residues. In nucleotides, the CDR3 is TGCAGCGTTGACGAAGGTTACGAGCAGTACTTC. Protein sequence: CSVDEGYEQYF.

The chain joins TRBV28 to TRBJ1-2; 8 nucleotides agree with TRBD1. Trimming took 5 bases from V and 4 from J; bases not matched to a gene: 9. Germline CDR1 is MDHEN and CDR2 is SYDVKM. This CDR3 has 15 residues. The CDR3 DNA reads TGTGCCAGCAGTCCCACCAGGGGGCCACGCTATGGCTACACCTTC. Protein: CASSPTRGPRYGYTF.

This clonotype was seen more than once but under ten times. V is TRBV11-2 and J is TRBJ2-7; D is perhaps TRBD1 (6 bases). Germline V lookup: CDR1 SGHAT, CDR2 FQNNGV. The CDR3 runs 15 residues. V dropped 1 base and J dropped 2 bases, with 12 bases sitting between them. DNA for the CDR3: TGTGCCAGCAGCTTAGTACAGGGTGGCACCTACGAGCAGTACTTC. This translates into CASSLVQGGTYEQYF. Full variable domain (rest looked up from reference TRBV11-2 and TRBJ2-7): EAGVAQSPRYKIIEKRQSVAFWCNPISGHATLYWYQQILGQGPKLLIQFQNNGVVDDSQLPKDRFSAERLKGVDSTLKIQPAKLEDSAVYLCASSLVQGGTYEQYFGPGTRLTVT.